This is a list of T cell receptor beta chains from one sample in a study of blood T cell repertoires in COVID-19. The data were produced by immunoSEQ multiplex PCR, yet TCRdb's version contains in-frame clones alone and is incomplete. The sample holds tens of thousands of clones; roughly nine tenths are singletons and the top ten take over 1.5%. The source material was peripheral blood. All receptors derive from a man aged 60 to 69 with acute or convalescent COVID-19. The CDR3 runs from the conserved cysteine through the conserved F or W. Each record gives: V gene, CDR3 protein.

V: TRBV2
CDR3: CASSTKTQYF

V: TRBV7-8
CDR3: CASSSKTGTSGGYEQFF

V: TRBV6-5
CDR3: CASSTGVNYGYTF

V: TRBV30
CDR3: CAWSEDTDNEQFF

V: TRBV6-5
CDR3: CASSRAGGYNEQFF

V: TRBV6-5
CDR3: CASGTGGHYEQYF

V: TRBV10-3
CDR3: CAISEPSFFEGADEQFF

V: TRBV19
CDR3: CASNMGQGFTDTQYF

V: TRBV10-3
CDR3: CAISDWAEVSNQPQHF

V: TRBV5-1
CDR3: CASFRETNTGELFF

V: TRBV2
CDR3: CASGGQNYEQYF

V: TRBV5-6
CDR3: CASSLDRNTGELFF

V: TRBV6-1
CDR3: CASSESRVGNQPQHF

V: TRBV19
CDR3: CASSRGGLDMLGEQYF

V: TRBV29-1
CDR3: CSGGDSSNTEAFF

V: TRBV28
CDR3: CASSLSAAGNYGYTF

V: TRBV10-3
CDR3: CAISEPGQGENTEAFF

V: TRBV27
CDR3: CASSFGDRGYEQYF

V: TRBV4-1
CDR3: CASSRQTGVNTGELFF

V: TRBV15
CDR3: CATSSQARRGGRDTQYF

V: TRBV30
CDR3: CAWSVIRGNEQYF

V: TRBV5-1
CDR3: CASSSNTGRSSYEQYF

V: TRBV4-1
CDR3: CASSFGQTYIEAFF

V: TRBV4-1
CDR3: CASSQRILGQGNTGANVLTF

V: TRBV18
CDR3: CASSPSGGPSEKLFF

V: TRBV2
CDR3: CASHQISLAYTF

V: TRBV5-6
CDR3: CASSAGQGISGNTIYF

V: TRBV7-7
CDR3: CASSLAGDTEAFF

V: TRBV9
CDR3: CASSVRQGDTEAFF

V: TRBV5-1
CDR3: CASSPEETGNTEAFF

V: TRBV6-6
CDR3: CASSDPGGSNQPQHF

V: TRBV5-1
CDR3: CASSLVGQGAHEQFF

V: TRBV2
CDR3: CASILRWDQETQYF

V: TRBV6-5
CDR3: CASNMDRGSNQPQHF

V: TRBV6-5
CDR3: CASRTKPGALEQYF

V: TRBV3-1/TRBV3-2
CDR3: CASSQAGGGLNYGYTF

V: TRBV15
CDR3: CATSRRYGTGTWTGANVLTF

V: TRBV7-9
CDR3: CASSSSTRRLNTGELFF

V: TRBV7-2
CDR3: CASSLSAQGSTEAFF

V: TRBV19
CDR3: CASMARYEQFF

V: TRBV10-2
CDR3: CSLAGGPVDEQFF

V: TRBV6-5
CDR3: CASSSGTGGFWYF

V: TRBV7-9
CDR3: CATRDRGRLYGYTF

V: TRBV19
CDR3: CASSIKPGTGRDQPQHF

V: TRBV3-1/TRBV3-2
CDR3: CASSLERLAGGTDTQYF

V: TRBV28
CDR3: CASSLGTAQETQYF

V: TRBV24-1
CDR3: CATSGEGTDTQYF

V: TRBV6-1
CDR3: CASSEAHTGLSMLTF

V: TRBV12-5
CDR3: CASGAFEGTDYNEQYF

V: TRBV25-1
CDR3: CASSELGQASNSPLHF

V: TRBV6-5
CDR3: CASRAVGSANEAFF

V: TRBV5-1
CDR3: CASSLAGTGNAGELFF

V: TRBV18
CDR3: CASSPGRRQTYEQYF